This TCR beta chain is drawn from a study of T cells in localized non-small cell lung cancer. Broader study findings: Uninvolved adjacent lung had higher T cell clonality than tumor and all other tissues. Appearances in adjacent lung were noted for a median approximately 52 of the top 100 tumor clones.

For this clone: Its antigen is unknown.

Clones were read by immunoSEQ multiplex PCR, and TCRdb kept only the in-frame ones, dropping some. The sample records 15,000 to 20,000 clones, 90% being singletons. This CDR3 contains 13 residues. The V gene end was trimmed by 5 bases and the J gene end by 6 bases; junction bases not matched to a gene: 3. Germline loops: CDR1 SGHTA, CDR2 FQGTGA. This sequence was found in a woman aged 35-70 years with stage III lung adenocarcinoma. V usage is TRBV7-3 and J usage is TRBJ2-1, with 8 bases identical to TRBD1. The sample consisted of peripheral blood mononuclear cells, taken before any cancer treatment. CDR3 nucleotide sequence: TGTGCCAGCAGCATGACAGGGGTCAATGAGCAGTTCTTC. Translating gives CASSMTGVNEQFF.